Detailed here is one T cell receptor beta chain. Its matching antigen is unknown. These data are taken from a study of T cell responses to AZD1222 COVID-19 vaccine. Findings and limits, study-wide: No day 14 peak samples; only post-peak repertoires were characterized. Epitopes outside B.1.351 and B.1.1.7 mutated regions reportedly drew nearly half of spike TCRs.

Sequencing used immunoSEQ multiplex PCR; TCRdb keeps in-frame clones, though not all of them. Among tens of thousands of clones, approximately 87% were seen once, and the ten largest hold less than 15%. This material consisted of peripheral blood, taken 28 days after the second AZD1222 dose. The clonotype comes from an adult who received the AZD1222 COVID-19 vaccine.

The CDR3 region is CASSRSGGYTQYF. In nucleotides, the CDR3 is TGTGCCAGCTCAAGAAGCGGGGGGTATACGCAGTATTTT. The chain carries TRBV18 and TRBJ2-3; 9 bases are a match to TRBD2. V lost 5 bases and J lost 7; bases outside the gene matches: 4. This CDR3 has 13 amino acids. The germline V gene has CDR1 KGHSH and CDR2 LQKENI.